This TCR beta chain was sequenced in a study of T cells in Graves' hyperthyroidism and ophthalmopathy (dated by TCRdb to between 2017 and 2020). Regarding the study in general: Peripheral blood samples were taken at the time of initial diagnosis, prior to any treatment. TCR V-J signatures able to tell the groups apart were searched for in a discovery cohort of around 95 patients, of whom roughly 42 had Graves' ophthalmopathy and 55 to 60 had stable Graves' hyperthyroidism. Prospective prediction of ophthalmopathy was tested in an independent validation cohort of 18 to 20 hyperthyroidism patients and approximately 17 patients who later progressed to ophthalmopathy. The roughly 100 discovery patients were randomly divided into training and test sets at a 7:3 ratio. The study also compared thyroid tissue and blood T-cell repertoires from more than five Graves' hyperthyroidism patients. Following sampling, methimazole starting at 30 mg daily was given to hyperthyroidism patients, and high-dose intravenous methylprednisolone was given to ophthalmopathy patients. TCR Vbeta CDR3 sequencing of 140 or so peripheral blood samples (under 45 ophthalmopathy, around 80 hyperthyroidism and roughly 17 progressor patients) is reported in the paper. The paper's findings and limits, for the study overall: A model built on a 13 V-J signature distinguished ophthalmopathy from stable hyperthyroidism, reaching about 88% sensitivity and around 81% specificity in cross-validation and 80%/75% in testing. During validation, the model predicted progression to ophthalmopathy a median of about 6.3 months ahead of onset, with more than 60% sensitivity and less than 85% specificity. Most expanded thyroid clonotypes (frequency above 0.001) were also detected in blood, a finding suggesting that blood repertoires may reflect thyroid immune responses. No statistical method was used to fix the sample size in advance, and group allocation was not hidden from the investigators.

Amplification of TCR beta CDR3 regions was carried out from RNA transcripts. The first round of RT-PCR for the TCR CDR3 was performed with the HTBI primer set and the Qiagen OneStep RT-PCR kit. The libraries were constructed in a second round of multiplex PCR and then size-selected and purified. Sequencing of the libraries was done on an Illumina HiSeq2000 using paired-end 100 bp reads. From the authors' description of their analysis: SOAPnuke was used to process the raw data, removing reads that contained adapters or uncalled bases, had a mean Phred below 15, or lacked an exact match to the constant primer or identifier. COPE v1.2.5 was used to merge the high-quality paired reads, and each unique nucleotide sequence was defined as a clonotype. Clonotypes were aligned to IMGT TRBV, TRBD and TRBJ reference segments using MiTCR v1.1. Analysis was restricted to V-J combinations with a frequency above 0.0001, which covered just over 98% of repertoires. A TCS score was defined as the ratio between F50 (clonal expansion) and ExV (chaos), using BLOSUM62-based TCRdist between CDR3 peptides within each V-J. Welch's t-statistics and random forest reduced fewer than 600 V-J features to roughly 13, which were used in a naive Bayes classifier (R e1071). TCRdb reprocessing: public reads trimmed at Q25 with fastp, clones called with MiXCR, in-frame beta chains kept. Rows merge per CDR3 protein into single entries with the most common DNA and genes. TCRdb's processing, not the authors', yielded these V and J calls. Across this sample there are approximately 640,000 distinct CDR3 sequences, with 17% seen only once. The biggest ten clones account for less than 20% of the sample.

Worth noting for this clonotype: No cognate antigen has been identified for it. No qualities accompany the bases; no much larger clone lies one base away.

CDR1 and CDR2, per the germline V gene, are SQVTM and ANQGSEA. Unmatched junction bases come to 8, with V trimmed by 1 base and J by 2 bases. The CDR3 runs 15 residues from the cysteine to the phenylalanine. Only the CDR3 region is kept as DNA, spanning 45 bases read in frame from base 1. Stable Graves' hyperthyroidism was defined as the absence of progression to ophthalmopathy over 18 months of follow-up. Hyperthyroidism patients were aged 18 to 65 years and newly diagnosed, with disease duration of less than 2 months. Any patient with an uncontrolled infection, another autoimmune disease, pregnancy or lactation was excluded. Diagnoses were based on clinical symptoms, serum thyroxine and TRAb, thyroid ultrasound and orbital computed tomography. PBMCs were separated from 10 ml of fresh peripheral blood using Ficoll-Paque density gradient centrifugation. Total RNA was extracted with Trizol reagent, and quality was checked on an Agilent 2100 Bioanalyzer.

This receptor chain uses TRBV29-1 and TRBJ2-7, and 7 junction bases match TRBD1. The receptor comes from a middle-aged man with Graves' hyperthyroidism. What was sequenced was blood. The CDR3 here reads CSVEVFGQEAYEQYF. The bases read TGCAGCGTTGAAGTCTTCGGACAGGAAGCCTACGAGCAGTACTTC.